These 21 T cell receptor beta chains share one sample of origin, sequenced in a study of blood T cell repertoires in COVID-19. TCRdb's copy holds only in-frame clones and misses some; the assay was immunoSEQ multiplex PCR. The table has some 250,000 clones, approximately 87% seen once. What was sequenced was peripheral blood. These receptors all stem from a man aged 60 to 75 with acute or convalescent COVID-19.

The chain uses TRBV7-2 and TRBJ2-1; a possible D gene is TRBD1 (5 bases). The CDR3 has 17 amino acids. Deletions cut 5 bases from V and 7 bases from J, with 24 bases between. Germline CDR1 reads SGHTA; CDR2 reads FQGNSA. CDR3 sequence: CASSPTRAFGSGNEQFF. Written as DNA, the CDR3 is TGTGCCAGCAGCCCCACCCGCGCGTTCGGTTCAGGGAATGAGCAGTTCTTC.

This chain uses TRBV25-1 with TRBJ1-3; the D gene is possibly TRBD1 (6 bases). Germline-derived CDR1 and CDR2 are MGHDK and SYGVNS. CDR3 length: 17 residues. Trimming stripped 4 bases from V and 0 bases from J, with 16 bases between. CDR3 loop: CASSAPGDTDSGNTIYF. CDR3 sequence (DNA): TGTGCCAGCAGTGCTCCCGGGGACACCGACTCTGGAAACACCATATATTTT.

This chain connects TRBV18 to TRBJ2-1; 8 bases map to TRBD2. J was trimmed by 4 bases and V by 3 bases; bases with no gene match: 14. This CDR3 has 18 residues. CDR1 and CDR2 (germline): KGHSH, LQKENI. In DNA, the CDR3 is TGTGCCAGCTCACCTCAAATCTTGGGCGGGGGGTCATACAATGAGCAGTTCTTC. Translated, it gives CASSPQILGGGSYNEQFF.

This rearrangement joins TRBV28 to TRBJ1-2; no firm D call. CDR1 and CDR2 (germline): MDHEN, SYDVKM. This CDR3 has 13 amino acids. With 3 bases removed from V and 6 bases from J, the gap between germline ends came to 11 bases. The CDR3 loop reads CASSFSGSNGYTF. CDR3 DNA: TGTGCCAGCAGTTTCTCCGGTTCCAATGGCTACACCTTC.

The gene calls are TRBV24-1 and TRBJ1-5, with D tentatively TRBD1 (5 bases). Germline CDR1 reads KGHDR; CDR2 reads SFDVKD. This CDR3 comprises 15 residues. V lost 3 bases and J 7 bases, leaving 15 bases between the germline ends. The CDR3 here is CATSDPRGGDQPQHF. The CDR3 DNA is TGTGCCACCAGTGATCCCCGGGGAGGGGACCAGCCCCAGCATTTT.

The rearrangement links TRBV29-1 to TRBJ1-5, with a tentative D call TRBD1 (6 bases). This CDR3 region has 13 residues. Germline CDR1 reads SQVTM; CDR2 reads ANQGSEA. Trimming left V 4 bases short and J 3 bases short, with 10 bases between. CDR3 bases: TGCAGCGTTGTAGGGGGTCCCAATCAGCCCCAGCATTTT. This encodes CSVVGGPNQPQHF.

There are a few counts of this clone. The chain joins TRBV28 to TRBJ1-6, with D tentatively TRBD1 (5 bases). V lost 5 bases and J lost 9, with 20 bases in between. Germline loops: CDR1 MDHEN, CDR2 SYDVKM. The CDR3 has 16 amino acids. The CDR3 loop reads CASSDRDSFHGSPLHF. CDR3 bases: TGTGCCAGCAGTGATAGAGACAGCTTTCACGGTTCACCCCTCCACTTT. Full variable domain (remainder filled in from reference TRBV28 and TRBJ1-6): DVKVTQSSRYLVKRTGEKVFLECVQDMDHENMFWYRQDPGLGLRLIYFSYDVKMKEKGDIPEGYSVSREKKERFSLILESASTNQTSMYLCASSDRDSFHGSPLHFGNGTRLTVT.

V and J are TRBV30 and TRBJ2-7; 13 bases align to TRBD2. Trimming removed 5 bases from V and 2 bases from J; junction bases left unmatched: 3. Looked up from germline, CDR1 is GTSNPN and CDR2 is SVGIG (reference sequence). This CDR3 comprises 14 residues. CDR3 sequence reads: CAWGTSGATYEQYF. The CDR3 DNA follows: TGTGCCTGGGGGACTAGCGGGGCCACCTACGAGCAGTACTTC.

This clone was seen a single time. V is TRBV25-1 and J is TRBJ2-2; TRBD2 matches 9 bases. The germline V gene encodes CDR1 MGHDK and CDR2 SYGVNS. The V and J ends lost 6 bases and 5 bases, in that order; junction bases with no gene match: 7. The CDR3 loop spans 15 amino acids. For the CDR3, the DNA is TGTGCCAGCAGCAAGGGACTAGCTGCTACCGGGGAGCTGTTTTTT. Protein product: CASSKGLAATGELFF.

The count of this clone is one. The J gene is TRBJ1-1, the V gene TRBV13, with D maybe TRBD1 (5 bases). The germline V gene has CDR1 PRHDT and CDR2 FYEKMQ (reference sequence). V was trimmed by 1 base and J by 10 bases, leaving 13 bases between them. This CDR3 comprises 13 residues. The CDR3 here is CASSLEDRGGAFF. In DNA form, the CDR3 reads TGTGCCAGCAGCTTAGAGGACCGGGGGGGAGCTTTCTTT.

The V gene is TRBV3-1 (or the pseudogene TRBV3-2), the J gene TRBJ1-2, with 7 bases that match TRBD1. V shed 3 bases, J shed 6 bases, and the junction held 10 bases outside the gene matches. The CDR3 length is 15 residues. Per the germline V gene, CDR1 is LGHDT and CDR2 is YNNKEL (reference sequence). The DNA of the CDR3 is TGTGCCAGCAGCCAGGGCCGACAGGGTATTGATGGCTACACCTTC. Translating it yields CASSQGRQGIDGYTF.

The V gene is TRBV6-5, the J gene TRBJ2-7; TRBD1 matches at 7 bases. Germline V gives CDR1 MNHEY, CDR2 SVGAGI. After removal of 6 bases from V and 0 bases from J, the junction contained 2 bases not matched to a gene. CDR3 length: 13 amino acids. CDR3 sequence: CASSGTVSYEQYF. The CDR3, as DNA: TGTGCCAGCAGCGGGACAGTCTCCTACGAGCAGTACTTC.

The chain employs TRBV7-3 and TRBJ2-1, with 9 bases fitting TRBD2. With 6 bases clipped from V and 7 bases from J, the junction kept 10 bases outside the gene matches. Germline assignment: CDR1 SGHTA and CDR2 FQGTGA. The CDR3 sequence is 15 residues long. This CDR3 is CASRRRSSGENEQFF. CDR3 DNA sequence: TGTGCCAGCAGGAGGAGGTCTAGCGGGGAAAATGAGCAGTTCTTC.

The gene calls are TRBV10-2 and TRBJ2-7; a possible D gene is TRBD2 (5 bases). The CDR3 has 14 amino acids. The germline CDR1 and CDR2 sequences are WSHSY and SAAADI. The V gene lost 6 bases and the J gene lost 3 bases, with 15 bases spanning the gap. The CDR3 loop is CASSPSNAHYEQYF. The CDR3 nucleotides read TGCGCCAGCAGCCCTAGCAATGCCCACTACGAGCAGTACTTC.

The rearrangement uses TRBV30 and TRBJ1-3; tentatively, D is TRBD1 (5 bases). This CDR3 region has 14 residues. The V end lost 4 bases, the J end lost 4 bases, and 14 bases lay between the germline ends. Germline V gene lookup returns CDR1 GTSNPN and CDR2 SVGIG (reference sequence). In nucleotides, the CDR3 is TGTGCCTGGACTCAGGGTATGGAAGGAAACACCATATATTTT. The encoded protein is CAWTQGMEGNTIYF.

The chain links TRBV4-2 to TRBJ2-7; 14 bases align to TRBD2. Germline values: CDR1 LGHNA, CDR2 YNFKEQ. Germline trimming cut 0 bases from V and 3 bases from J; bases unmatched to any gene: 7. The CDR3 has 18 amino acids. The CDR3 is CASSQEGGLAGGNYEQYF. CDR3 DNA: TGTGCCAGCAGCCAAGAGGGAGGACTAGCGGGGGGTAACTACGAGCAGTACTTC.

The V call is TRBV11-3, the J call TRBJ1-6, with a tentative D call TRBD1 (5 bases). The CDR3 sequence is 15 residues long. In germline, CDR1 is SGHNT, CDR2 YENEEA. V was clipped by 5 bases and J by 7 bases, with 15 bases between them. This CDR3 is CASSHRMAGNSPLHF. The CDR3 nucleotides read TGTGCCAGCAGCCACCGAATGGCAGGGAATTCACCCCTCCACTTT.

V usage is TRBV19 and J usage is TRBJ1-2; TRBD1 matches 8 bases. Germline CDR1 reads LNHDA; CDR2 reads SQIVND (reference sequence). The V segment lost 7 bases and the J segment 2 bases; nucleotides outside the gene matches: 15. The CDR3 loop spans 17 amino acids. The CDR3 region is CASNRRQGAGENYGYTF. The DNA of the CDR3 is TGTGCCAGTAACCGAAGGCAGGGGGCGGGTGAAAACTATGGCTACACCTTC. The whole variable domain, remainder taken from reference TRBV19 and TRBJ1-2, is DGGITQSPKYLFRKEGQNVTLSCEQNLNHDAMYWYRQDPGQGLRLIYYSQIVNDFQKGDIAEGYSVSREKKESFPLTVTSAQKNPTAFYLCASNRRQGAGENYGYTFGSGTRLTVV.

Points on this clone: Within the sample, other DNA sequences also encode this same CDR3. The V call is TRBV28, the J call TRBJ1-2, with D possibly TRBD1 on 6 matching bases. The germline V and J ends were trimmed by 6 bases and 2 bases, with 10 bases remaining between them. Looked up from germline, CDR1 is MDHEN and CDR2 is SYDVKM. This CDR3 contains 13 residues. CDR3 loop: CASRTGINYGYTF. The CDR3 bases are TGTGCCAGCAGAACAGGGATAAACTATGGCTACACCTTC.

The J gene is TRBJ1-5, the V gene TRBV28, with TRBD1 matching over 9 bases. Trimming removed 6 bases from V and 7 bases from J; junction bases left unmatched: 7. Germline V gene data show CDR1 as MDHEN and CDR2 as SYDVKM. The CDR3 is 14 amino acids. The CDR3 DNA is TGTGCCAGCAGCCGGACAGGGGAGCGGCAGCCCCAGCATTTT. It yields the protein CASSRTGERQPQHF.

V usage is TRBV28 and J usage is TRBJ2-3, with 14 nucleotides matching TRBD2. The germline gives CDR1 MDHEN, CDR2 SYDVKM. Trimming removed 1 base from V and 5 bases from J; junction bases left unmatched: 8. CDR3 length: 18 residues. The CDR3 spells CASSLYGLAGGLGDTQYF. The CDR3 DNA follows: TGTGCCAGCAGTTTATATGGACTAGCGGGAGGTCTTGGAGATACGCAGTATTTT. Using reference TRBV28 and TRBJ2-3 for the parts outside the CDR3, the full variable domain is DVKVTQSSRYLVKRTGEKVFLECVQDMDHENMFWYRQDPGLGLRLIYFSYDVKMKEKGDIPEGYSVSREKKERFSLILESASTNQTSMYLCASSLYGLAGGLGDTQYFGPGTRLTVL.